This T cell receptor beta chain appears in the sequencing data of a study of T-cell reconstitution after alpha-beta-depleted transplantation in children. The TCRbeta library was prepared with unique molecular identifiers. From the PCR reads, TCRdb called clonotypes with MiXCR, one entry per CDR3 protein. The data show about 240,000 distinct CDR3 sequences, with about a quarter seen just once and less than 3.5% held by the top ten. Deletions cut 0 bases from V and 3 bases from J, with 12 bases between. This CDR3 is built from 15 residues. The germline V gene encodes CDR1 SGHVS and CDR2 FQNEAQ. The source of this sequence is a girl aged 2 to 10 with Fanconi anemia, due to receive a stem cell transplant. The rearrangement uses TRBV7-8 and TRBJ2-7; D gene uncertain. The source was PBMCs, collected before TCRalphabeta/CD19-depleted stem cell transplant. For the CDR3, the DNA is TGTGCCAGCAGCTTAGCGAACGGGTGGAACTACGAGCAGTACTTC. Translation: CASSLANGWNYEQYF.